The 18 T cell receptor beta chains below come from one sample, sequenced in a study of CD8 T cells in ankylosing spondylitis. MiXCR, run by TCRdb on the 5' RACE reads, gives a single entry per CDR3 protein. The data contain approximately 100,000 distinct CDR3 sequences, more than 20% of them seen just once; the ten biggest clones take up approximately 13%. Sequenced input: synovial fluid, either unsorted or a sorted T cell fraction (not recorded which). Source of these receptors: a male donor with ankylosing spondylitis.

This rearrangement joins TRBV29-1 to TRBJ2-5; D remains ambiguous. V lost 6 bases and J 3 bases, leaving 11 bases between the germline ends. Germline CDR1 SQVTM, CDR2 ANQGSEA. The CDR3 is 12 residues long. CDR3 nucleotides: TGCAGCGTCCGCCAGGCGGAAGAGACCCAGTACTTC. It encodes CSVRQAEETQYF.

This clonotype has just one count. The chain links TRBV5-1 to TRBJ1-2, with a possible D match to TRBD1 (5 bases). The V end was cut by 4 bases, the J end by 1 base, with 11 bases between. This CDR3 is built from 14 residues. Germline-derived CDR1 and CDR2 are SGHRS and YFSETQ. Here the CDR3 DNA reads TGCGCCAGCAGCCCGGGACTGCTTAACTATGGCTACACCTTC. Translation gives CASSPGLLNYGYTF.

The V call is TRBV29-1, the J call TRBJ1-5; D gene ambiguous. Germline CDR1 and CDR2: SQVTM and ANQGSEA. This CDR3 region has 13 residues. Trimming left V 4 bases short and J 4 bases short, with 11 bases between. Here the CDR3 DNA reads TGCAGCGTTGTCCAGACCCCGAATCAGCCCCAGCATTTT. Its translation: CSVVQTPNQPQHF.

By share, this clonotype ranks as medium-sized. The rearrangement uses TRBV7-9 and TRBJ2-1, with 11 bases matching TRBD2. Germline V gene sequence: CDR1 SEHNR, CDR2 FQNEAQ (reference sequence). The V segment lost 3 bases and the J segment 8 bases; nucleotides outside the gene matches: 9. The CDR3 is 16 residues long. DNA of the CDR3: TGTGCCAGCAGCTTTGAATATAGCGGGAGGGCCTATGAGCAGTTCTTC. It translates to CASSFEYSGRAYEQFF.

This clonotype appeared a few times. The chain employs TRBV7-2 and TRBJ2-7, with D uncertain. Trimming shortened V by 5 bases and J by 7 bases, and 24 bases separated the two germline ends. The CDR3 has 16 amino acids. Germline CDR1 reads SGHTA; CDR2 reads FQGNSA. Here the CDR3 reads CASSPQVPLLTREQYF. DNA of the CDR3: TGTGCCAGCAGCCCCCAAGTCCCCTTACTTACGAGAGAGCAGTACTTC.

This clonotype was detected once. J is TRBJ2-5 and V is TRBV9; TRBD2 aligns across 7 bases. Per germline, CDR1 SGDLS and CDR2 YYNGEE. The length of the CDR3 is 16 residues. V trimming: 0 bases; J trimming: 4 bases; junction bases outside the gene matches: 9. CDR3 DNA sequence: TGTGCCAGCAGCGTAGCTGGCGAGTGGGGGGGAGAGACCCAGTACTTC. As protein: CASSVAGEWGGETQYF.

V usage is TRBV20-1 and J usage is TRBJ2-3; D gene unclear. Germline lookup yields CDR1 DFQATT and CDR2 SNEGSKA (reference sequence). The V end was cut by 5 bases, the J end by 4 bases, with 10 bases between. This CDR3 region has 12 residues. The CDR3 nucleotides read TGCAGTGCTCGGCTGGGCTCAGATACGCAGTATTTT. This translates into CSARLGSDTQYF.

The chain uses TRBV10-3 and TRBJ1-4; no definite D call. The V gene's germline CDR1 is ENHRY and CDR2 SYGVKD. This CDR3 region has 14 residues. V lost 0 bases and J lost 4, with 6 bases in between. CDR3 amino acids: CAISESTYNEKLFF. The CDR3 DNA reads as TGTGCCATCAGTGAGTCCACCTATAATGAAAAACTGTTTTTT.

This clonotype has more than one count but fewer than ten. The chain carries TRBV4-2 and TRBJ2-2; D gene unclear. Germline values: CDR1 LGHNA, CDR2 YNFKEQ. V lost 0 bases, J lost 3 bases, and 5 bases lay in between. This CDR3 spans 14 amino acids. In DNA, the CDR3 is TGTGCCAGCAGCCAAGATAGTCACACCGGGGAGCTGTTTTTT. Translation gives CASSQDSHTGELFF.

The J gene is TRBJ2-1, the V gene TRBV20-1; TRBD1 agrees at 9 bases. V lost 3 bases and J lost 7; bases outside the gene matches: 7. This CDR3 spans 14 amino acids. Germline V lookup: CDR1 DFQATT, CDR2 SNEGSKA (reference sequence). The chain's CDR3 is CSASHGQGINEQFF. Here the CDR3 DNA reads TGCAGTGCTAGTCACGGACAGGGGATTAATGAGCAGTTCTTC.

In this sample, this clonotype turned up many times. J is TRBJ2-7 and V is TRBV2; TRBD1 agrees at 8 bases. CDR1 is SNHLY and CDR2 is FYNNEI in the germline V gene. V was pared by 9 bases and J by 1 base, with 11 bases of the junction left unmatched. This CDR3 spans 15 amino acids. The CDR3 DNA follows: TGTGCCAGAGAACTCCCCGGGACAGGTTCCTACGAGCAGTACTTC. It yields the protein CARELPGTGSYEQYF.

The chain carries TRBV13 and TRBJ2-4, with TRBD2 matching over 12 bases. V lost 0 bases, J lost 0 bases, and 3 bases stayed unmatched. CDR1 is PRHDT, CDR2 FYEKMQ, per germline (reference sequence). The CDR3 length is 18 residues. CDR3 amino acids: CASSLGLAGGLAKNIQYF. The CDR3 DNA follows: TGTGCCAGCAGCTTAGGCCTAGCGGGAGGGCTAGCCAAAAACATTCAGTACTTC.

This clonotype was observed a handful of times. The chain is built from TRBV7-9 and TRBJ2-1; D may be TRBD2 (5 bases). Germline CDR1 reads SEHNR; CDR2 reads FQNEAQ (reference sequence). The CDR3 sequence is 13 residues long. CDR3 sequence: CVAAGGAYNEQFF. The CDR3, as DNA: TGTGTGGCTGCCGGAGGAGCCTACAATGAGCAGTTCTTC.

The chain links TRBV11-2 to TRBJ2-1, with TRBD2 identical over 15 bases. The CDR3 length is 20 residues. J lost 4 bases, V lost 4 bases, and 14 bases had no gene match. Germline V lookup: CDR1 SGHAT, CDR2 FQNNGV. CDR3 in amino acids: CASSSLGTSGRSQLYNEQFF. In DNA, the CDR3 is TGTGCCAGCAGCTCACTCGGGACTAGCGGGAGGTCCCAACTTTACAATGAGCAGTTCTTC.

This clonotype is medium-sized by share. The V call is TRBV20-1, the J call TRBJ2-3; 9 nucleotides match TRBD2. Germline CDR1 reads DFQATT; CDR2 reads SNEGSKA (reference sequence). This CDR3 is built from 14 residues. The CDR3 loop reads CSLKGGRASDTQYF. The CDR3 DNA is TGCAGCCTTAAAGGCGGGAGGGCCTCAGATACGCAGTATTTT.

This clonotype was detected a few times. This rearrangement joins TRBV28 to TRBJ2-3; 9 positions match TRBD1. This CDR3 spans 17 amino acids. Germline-derived CDR1 and CDR2 are MDHEN and SYDVKM. V lost 0 bases, J lost 4 bases, and 8 bases stayed unmatched. As DNA, the CDR3 is TGTGCCAGCAGTTTATGGGACAGGGGATGGTCCCCAGATACGCAGTATTTT. It is translated as CASSLWDRGWSPDTQYF.

There are a few counts of this clonotype. The chain has TRBV7-9 and TRBJ2-5, with TRBD1 as a possible D gene (5 bases). Germline CDR1 reads SEHNR; CDR2 reads FQNEAQ (reference sequence). V was cut by 5 bases and J by 5 bases, with 12 bases left in between. This CDR3 has 13 residues. CDR3 sequence (DNA): TGTGCCAGCAGCCGTACAGGAAGTGAGACCCAGTACTTC. It encodes CASSRTGSETQYF. Combining the CDR3 with reference TRBV7-9 and TRBJ2-5 gives the whole variable domain DTGVSQNPRHKITKRGQNVTFRCDPISEHNRLYWYRQTLGQGPEFLTYFQNEAQLEKSRLLSDRFSAERPKGSFSTLEIQRTEQGDSAMYLCASSRTGSETQYFGPGTRLLVL.

This clonotype was recorded many times. The chain combines TRBV20-1 with TRBJ2-5; tentatively, D is TRBD2 (6 bases). Trimming shortened V by 2 bases and J by 3 bases, and 16 bases separated the two germline ends. This CDR3 spans 15 amino acids. In germline, CDR1 is DFQATT, CDR2 SNEGSKA (reference sequence). The CDR3 nucleotides are TGCAGTGCTAGACCGGGGGTGCTCGCCGAAGAGACCCAGTACTTC. It encodes CSARPGVLAEETQYF.